Described below is a single T cell receptor (beta chain) sequence and its context. This sample is drawn from a study of OX40 agonist ivuxolimab in advanced cancers. Repertoires were generated with immunoSEQ multiplex PCR, while TCRdb's copy carries only in-frame clones and drops some. Here the sample spans 65,000 to 85,000 clones, roughly 85% being singletons. Germline values: CDR1 GTSNPN, CDR2 SVGIG (reference sequence). This CDR3 region has 14 residues. V shed 4 bases and J 5 bases; nucleotides not matched to a gene: 8. The chain carries TRBV30 and TRBJ2-5; 9 bases are shared with TRBD2. This receptor was obtained from an adult with an advanced solid tumor such as melanoma, head and neck, liver or kidney cancer. Sequenced material: CD4+ or CD8+ T cells sorted from blood, taken in a trial of the OX40 agonist ivuxolimab. The CDR3 sequence: CAWNFGGGAETQYF. The CDR3 DNA follows: TGTGCCTGGAATTTCGGCGGGGGGGCGGAGACCCAGTACTTC.